These T cell receptor beta chains were read from a single sample in a study of Ad26.COV2.S vaccination and SARS-CoV-2 variants. Using immunoSEQ multiplex PCR, the repertoire was profiled, and TCRdb retains in-frame clones only, with some absent. The sample includes roughly 350,000 clones, around 89% of them seen just once. The sample here was peripheral blood, taken in a trial of Ad26.COV2.S vaccine versus placebo. The receptor set was obtained from a person between 18 and 59 years old who received the Ad26.COV2.S COVID-19 vaccine or a placebo. CDR3s include the opening cysteine and the closing phenylalanine or tryptophan.

v_call | cdr3_aa
TRBV7-2 | CASSRTGHNQPQHF
TRBV28 | CASKAGTGYYSNQPQHF
TRBV12-5 | CASGFTSGAQTGELFF
TRBV9 | CASSVELGQGFNNEQFF
TRBV25-1 | CASSGGVRTSYEQYF
TRBV19 | CASSISTGGANNEKLFF
TRBV5-1 | CASSLLAGGTVNEQFF
TRBV2 | CASRVFDREQFF
TRBV28 | CASSLYRYLTEAFF
TRBV4-1 | CASSQEGPDYGYTF
TRBV7-9 | CASSLPSSYGYTF
TRBV27 | CASSFVTGGTGANVLTF
TRBV11-2 | CASSPAGQFYEQYF
TRBV7-9 | CASSTENTGELFF
TRBV30 | CAWIMRYLRNTIYF
TRBV19 | CASWDSGGPSNEQFF
TRBV30 | CAWSVRRGHSGANVLTF
TRBV6-5 | CASMGQGNSPLHF
TRBV20-1 | CSAEGGYGYTF
TRBV6-2/TRBV6-3 | CASSYLGRGSWGDTEAFF
TRBV9 | CASSPRGDSNQPQHF
TRBV2 | CASIAGRPPLHF
TRBV2 | CASSRQGSAKNIQYF
TRBV5-6 | CASSLETGGEGGPGELFF
TRBV30 | CAFNRGSTEAFF
TRBV7-9 | CASSLRVLGTGELFF
TRBV5-1 | CASSLTANYGYTF
TRBV7-3 | CASTMDGWASEQFF